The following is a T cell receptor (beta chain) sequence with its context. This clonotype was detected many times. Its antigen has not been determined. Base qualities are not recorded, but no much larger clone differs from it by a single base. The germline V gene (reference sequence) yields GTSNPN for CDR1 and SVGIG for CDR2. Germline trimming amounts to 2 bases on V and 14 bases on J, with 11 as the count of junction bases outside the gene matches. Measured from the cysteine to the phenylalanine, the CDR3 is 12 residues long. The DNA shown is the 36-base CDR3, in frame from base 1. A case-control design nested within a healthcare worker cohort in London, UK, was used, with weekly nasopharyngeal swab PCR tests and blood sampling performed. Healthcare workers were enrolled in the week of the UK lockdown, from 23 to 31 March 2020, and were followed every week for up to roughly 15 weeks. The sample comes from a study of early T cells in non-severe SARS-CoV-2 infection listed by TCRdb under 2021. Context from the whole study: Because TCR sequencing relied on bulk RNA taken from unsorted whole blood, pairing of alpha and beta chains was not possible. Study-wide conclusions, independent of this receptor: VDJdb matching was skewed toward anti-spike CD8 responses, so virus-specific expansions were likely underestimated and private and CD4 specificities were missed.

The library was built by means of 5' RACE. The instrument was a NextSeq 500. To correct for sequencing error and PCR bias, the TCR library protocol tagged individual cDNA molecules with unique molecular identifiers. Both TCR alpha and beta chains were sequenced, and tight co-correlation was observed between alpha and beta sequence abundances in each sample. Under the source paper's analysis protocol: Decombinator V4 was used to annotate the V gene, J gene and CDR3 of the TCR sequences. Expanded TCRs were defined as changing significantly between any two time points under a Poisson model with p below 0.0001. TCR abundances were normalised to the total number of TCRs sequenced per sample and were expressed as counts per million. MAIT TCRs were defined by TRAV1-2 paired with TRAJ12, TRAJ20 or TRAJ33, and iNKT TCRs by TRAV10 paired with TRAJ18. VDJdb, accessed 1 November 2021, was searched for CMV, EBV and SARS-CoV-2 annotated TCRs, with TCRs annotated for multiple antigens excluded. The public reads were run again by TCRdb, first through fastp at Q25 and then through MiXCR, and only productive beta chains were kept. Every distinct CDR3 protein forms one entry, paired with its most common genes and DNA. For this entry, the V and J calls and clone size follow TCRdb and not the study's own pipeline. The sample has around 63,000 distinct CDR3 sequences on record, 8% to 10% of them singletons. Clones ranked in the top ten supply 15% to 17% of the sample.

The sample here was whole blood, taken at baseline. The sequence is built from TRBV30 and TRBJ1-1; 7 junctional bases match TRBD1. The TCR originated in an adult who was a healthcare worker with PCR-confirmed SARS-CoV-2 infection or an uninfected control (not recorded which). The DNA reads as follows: TGTGCCTGGAGTCCCGGGGCACAGGGGAGGTTCTTT. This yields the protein CAWSPGAQGRFF.